These T cell receptor beta chains were read from a single sample in a study of cytomegalovirus exposure and HLA in healthy donors. This table comes from immunoSEQ multiplex PCR, and its TCRdb copy is limited to in-frame clones, with some not included. Its table records some 26,000 clones. Sequenced material: PBMCs. These TCRs come from a male donor in good health and CMV-seropositive. Each CDR3 is given with its conserved first and last residue. The order of the fields is clone size, D gene, V gene, J gene, CDR3 protein, CDR3 DNA. A D gene is named only where the DNA matches it firmly. A clone size is listed for some rows: how often the clone was seen (once, few, many), or a class if it is expanded.

clone_size: NA; d_call: TRBD2; v_call: TRBV4-3; j_call: TRBJ2-7; cdr3_aa: CASSSSAGGAYEQYF; cdr3_nt: TGCGCCAGCAGCTCATCGGCGGGAGGCGCCTACGAGCAGTACTTC
clone_size: NA; d_call: TRBD2; v_call: TRBV28; j_call: TRBJ2-5; cdr3_aa: CASSSPLAGGPRETQYF; cdr3_nt: TGTGCCAGCAGTTCACCACTAGCGGGGGGGCCGAGAGAGACCCAGTACTTC
clone_size: NA; d_call: NA; v_call: TRBV29-1; j_call: TRBJ2-3; cdr3_aa: CSVEQAAEDTQYF; cdr3_nt: TGCAGCGTTGAACAGGCCGCAGAAGATACGCAGTATTTT
clone_size: NA; d_call: TRBD2; v_call: TRBV7-2; j_call: TRBJ2-7; cdr3_aa: CASSFDTSGSYEQYF; cdr3_nt: TGTGCCAGCAGCTTTGATACTAGCGGATCCTACGAGCAGTACTTC
clone_size: NA; d_call: NA; v_call: TRBV7-9; j_call: TRBJ2-5; cdr3_aa: CASSPGGTQETQYF; cdr3_nt: TGTGCCAGCAGCCCCGGGGGAACACAAGAGACCCAGTACTTC
clone_size: NA; d_call: NA; v_call: TRBV27; j_call: TRBJ2-7; cdr3_aa: CASSLLRTDNEQYF; cdr3_nt: TGTGCCAGCAGTTTACTACGGACAGATAACGAGCAGTACTTC
clone_size: NA; d_call: TRBD2; v_call: TRBV6-5; j_call: TRBJ2-1; cdr3_aa: CASSYLGEGPNEQFF; cdr3_nt: TGTGCCAGCAGTTATTTGGGGGAGGGCCCCAATGAGCAGTTCTTC
clone_size: NA; d_call: NA; v_call: TRBV9; j_call: TRBJ1-3; cdr3_aa: CASSVDGGSGNTIYF; cdr3_nt: TGTGCCAGCAGCGTAGACGGGGGATCTGGAAACACCATATATTTT
clone_size: NA; d_call: NA; v_call: TRBV30; j_call: TRBJ2-5; cdr3_aa: CAANPGRVKETQYF; cdr3_nt: TGTGCCGCGAACCCTGGCAGGGTTAAAGAGACCCAGTACTTC
clone_size: NA; d_call: NA; v_call: TRBV5-1; j_call: TRBJ2-2; cdr3_aa: CASAGQAYTGELFF; cdr3_nt: TGCGCCAGCGCGGGGCAGGCCTACACCGGGGAGCTGTTTTTT
clone_size: NA; d_call: TRBD2; v_call: TRBV5-1; j_call: TRBJ2-1; cdr3_aa: CASGTGTSPWNEQFF; cdr3_nt: TGCGCCAGCGGGACTGGGACTAGCCCTTGGAATGAGCAGTTCTTC
clone_size: NA; d_call: TRBD2; v_call: TRBV28; j_call: TRBJ2-5; cdr3_aa: CASRMNSGRAVETQYF; cdr3_nt: TGTGCCAGCAGGATGAATAGCGGGAGGGCCGTCGAGACCCAGTACTTC
clone_size: NA; d_call: NA; v_call: TRBV29-1; j_call: TRBJ2-1; cdr3_aa: CSLSRSSYNEQFF; cdr3_nt: TGCAGCCTGAGTAGGAGCTCCTACAATGAGCAGTTCTTC
clone_size: NA; d_call: TRBD2; v_call: TRBV7-9; j_call: TRBJ2-3; cdr3_aa: CASLAGTSGDTQYF; cdr3_nt: TGTGCCAGCCTAGCCGGGACTAGCGGAGATACGCAGTATTTT
clone_size: NA; d_call: NA; v_call: TRBV5-1; j_call: TRBJ1-3; cdr3_aa: CASSRSSLFSGNTIYF; cdr3_nt: TGCGCCAGCAGCAGGAGCAGTCTCTTCTCTGGAAACACCATATATTTT
clone_size: NA; d_call: TRBD1; v_call: TRBV5-1; j_call: TRBJ2-7; cdr3_aa: CASSLAPGQATTKQYF; cdr3_nt: TGCGCCAGCAGCTTGGCCCCGGGACAGGCCACTACGAAACAGTACTTC
clone_size: NA; d_call: TRBD1; v_call: TRBV27; j_call: TRBJ1-2; cdr3_aa: CASSGQGKYGYTF; cdr3_nt: TGTGCCAGCAGCGGACAGGGAAAATATGGCTACACCTTC
clone_size: NA; d_call: TRBD2; v_call: TRBV28; j_call: TRBJ2-7; cdr3_aa: CASGRVVPIYEQYF; cdr3_nt: TGTGCCAGCGGGAGGGTTGTACCCATCTACGAGCAGTACTTC
clone_size: medium-sized; d_call: TRBD2; v_call: TRBV7-2; j_call: TRBJ2-3; cdr3_aa: CASMASGSDTQYF; cdr3_nt: TGTGCCAGCATGGCTAGCGGGAGTGATACGCAGTATTTT
clone_size: NA; d_call: NA; v_call: TRBV13; j_call: TRBJ2-7; cdr3_aa: CASSFQVDYEQYF; cdr3_nt: TGTGCCAGCAGCTTTCAAGTAGACTACGAGCAGTACTTC
clone_size: NA; d_call: NA; v_call: TRBV6-6; j_call: TRBJ1-5; cdr3_aa: CASSYAGVNQPQHF; cdr3_nt: TGTGCCAGCAGTTACGCAGGGGTTAATCAGCCCCAGCATTTT
clone_size: NA; d_call: NA; v_call: TRBV27; j_call: TRBJ2-5; cdr3_aa: CASSLFRDSSPGTQYF; cdr3_nt: TGTGCCAGCAGTTTATTTCGGGACTCGTCGCCTGGGACCCAGTACTTC
clone_size: NA; d_call: NA; v_call: TRBV13; j_call: TRBJ1-6; cdr3_aa: CASSPGGQTDNSPLHF; cdr3_nt: TGTGCCAGCAGCCCAGGAGGACAGACAGATAATTCACCCCTCCACTTT
clone_size: NA; d_call: NA; v_call: TRBV28; j_call: TRBJ2-2; cdr3_aa: CASSSPRLIGVGGELFF; cdr3_nt: TGTGCCAGCAGTTCCCCCCGGCTCATAGGAGTGGGCGGGGAGCTGTTTTTT
clone_size: NA; d_call: TRBD2; v_call: TRBV5-1; j_call: TRBJ2-5; cdr3_aa: CASSLVPTAGETQYF; cdr3_nt: TGCGCCAGCAGCTTGGTTCCAACAGCGGGGGAGACCCAGTACTTC
clone_size: NA; d_call: TRBD2; v_call: TRBV7-9; j_call: TRBJ2-3; cdr3_aa: CASSPLAGGPASTDTQYF; cdr3_nt: TGTGCCAGCAGCCCACTAGCGGGGGGCCCTGCTAGCACAGATACGCAGTATTTT
clone_size: NA; d_call: TRBD1; v_call: TRBV15; j_call: TRBJ1-3; cdr3_aa: CATREGATSGNTIYF; cdr3_nt: TGTGCCACCAGGGAGGGGGCAACCTCTGGAAACACCATATATTTT
clone_size: NA; d_call: TRBD1; v_call: TRBV27; j_call: TRBJ2-2; cdr3_aa: CASRDRGATGELFF; cdr3_nt: TGTGCCAGCCGGGACAGGGGGGCTACCGGGGAGCTGTTTTTT
clone_size: NA; d_call: NA; v_call: TRBV18; j_call: TRBJ1-4; cdr3_aa: CASSRGEGRGEKLFF; cdr3_nt: TGTGCCAGCTCACGGGGGGAAGGGAGAGGAGAAAAACTGTTTTTT
clone_size: NA; d_call: TRBD2; v_call: TRBV23-1; j_call: TRBJ2-7; cdr3_aa: CASSQFPTSGGRHTYEQYF; cdr3_nt: TGCGCCAGCAGTCAATTCCCGACTAGCGGGGGGCGACATACCTACGAGCAGTACTTC
clone_size: NA; d_call: NA; v_call: TRBV6-5; j_call: TRBJ1-1; cdr3_aa: CASSTAGVDTEAFF; cdr3_nt: TGTGCCAGCAGTACCGCCGGTGTCGACACTGAAGCTTTCTTT
clone_size: NA; d_call: NA; v_call: TRBV30; j_call: TRBJ2-2; cdr3_aa: CAWSVQGTGELFF; cdr3_nt: TGTGCCTGGAGTGTCCAGGGAACCGGGGAGCTGTTTTTT
clone_size: NA; d_call: NA; v_call: TRBV5-1; j_call: TRBJ2-7; cdr3_aa: CASSLDVGRYEQYF; cdr3_nt: TGCGCCAGCAGCTTGGATGTAGGGAGGTACGAGCAGTACTTC
clone_size: NA; d_call: NA; v_call: TRBV5-5; j_call: TRBJ2-2; cdr3_aa: CASSMTTTGELFF; cdr3_nt: TGTGCCAGCAGCATGACTACTACCGGGGAGCTGTTTTTT
clone_size: NA; d_call: NA; v_call: TRBV5-1; j_call: TRBJ2-2; cdr3_aa: CASSTGIGAGELFF; cdr3_nt: TGCGCCAGCAGCACTGGTATAGGGGCCGGGGAGCTGTTTTTT
clone_size: NA; d_call: NA; v_call: TRBV28; j_call: TRBJ1-1; cdr3_aa: CASSSGGSNTEAFF; cdr3_nt: TGTGCCAGCAGTTCAGGAGGGTCGAACACTGAAGCTTTCTTT
clone_size: NA; d_call: TRBD1; v_call: TRBV4-3; j_call: TRBJ1-1; cdr3_aa: CASSQEQGPLPAFF; cdr3_nt: TGCGCCAGCAGCCAAGAACAGGGGCCACTGCCGGCTTTCTTT
clone_size: NA; d_call: NA; v_call: TRBV29-1; j_call: TRBJ1-1; cdr3_aa: CSATGLNTEAFF; cdr3_nt: TGCAGCGCCACAGGGTTGAACACTGAAGCTTTCTTT
clone_size: NA; d_call: TRBD1; v_call: TRBV29-1; j_call: TRBJ2-7; cdr3_aa: CSVFVSGQAAYEQYF; cdr3_nt: TGCAGCGTTTTCGTTTCGGGACAGGCGGCCTACGAGCAGTACTTC
clone_size: NA; d_call: NA; v_call: TRBV4-1; j_call: TRBJ2-7; cdr3_aa: CASSPSAGKSSYEQYF; cdr3_nt: TGCGCCAGCAGCCCCTCTGCGGGCAAGAGCTCCTACGAGCAGTACTTC
clone_size: NA; d_call: NA; v_call: TRBV28; j_call: TRBJ1-2; cdr3_aa: CASSLQGFGYTF; cdr3_nt: TGTGCCAGCAGTCTCCAGGGGTTTGGCTACACCTTC
clone_size: NA; d_call: TRBD1; v_call: TRBV30; j_call: TRBJ1-2; cdr3_aa: CAWRDRGFYGYTF; cdr3_nt: TGTGCCTGGAGGGACAGGGGATTCTATGGCTACACCTTC
clone_size: NA; d_call: NA; v_call: TRBV25-1; j_call: TRBJ1-6; cdr3_aa: CASSFGQRDSPLHF; cdr3_nt: TGTGCCAGCAGTTTCGGACAAAGGGATTCACCCCTCCACTTT
clone_size: NA; d_call: NA; v_call: TRBV14; j_call: TRBJ2-1; cdr3_aa: CASSQGFSSRGDNEQFF; cdr3_nt: TGTGCCAGCAGCCAAGGCTTTTCGAGCAGGGGCGACAATGAGCAGTTCTTC
clone_size: NA; d_call: NA; v_call: TRBV27; j_call: TRBJ1-1; cdr3_aa: CASSLLGAEAFF; cdr3_nt: TGTGCCAGCAGTTTATTGGGAGCAGAAGCTTTCTTT
clone_size: NA; d_call: NA; v_call: TRBV18; j_call: TRBJ2-1; cdr3_aa: CASSPLHGVGYNEQFF; cdr3_nt: TGTGCCAGCTCACCGCTGCACGGGGTTGGCTACAATGAGCAGTTCTTC
clone_size: NA; d_call: TRBD2; v_call: TRBV6-5; j_call: TRBJ2-1; cdr3_aa: CASRSGGAYNEQFF; cdr3_nt: TGTGCCAGCAGGAGCGGGGGAGCTTACAATGAGCAGTTCTTC
clone_size: NA; d_call: TRBD2; v_call: TRBV7-3; j_call: TRBJ2-7; cdr3_aa: CASSQLAGGGEQYF; cdr3_nt: TGTGCCAGCAGCCAACTAGCGGGGGGAGGGGAGCAGTACTTC
clone_size: NA; d_call: TRBD2; v_call: TRBV29-1; j_call: TRBJ2-1; cdr3_aa: CSEILAESNNEQFF; cdr3_nt: TGCAGCGAGATACTAGCGGAATCAAACAATGAGCAGTTCTTC
clone_size: NA; d_call: NA; v_call: TRBV4-3; j_call: TRBJ2-1; cdr3_aa: CASSQDQRERKFF; cdr3_nt: TGCGCCAGCAGCCAAGATCAACGGGAGCGTAAGTTCTTC
clone_size: NA; d_call: TRBD2; v_call: TRBV7-2; j_call: TRBJ2-1; cdr3_aa: CASSPLGGRAHEQFF; cdr3_nt: TGTGCCAGCAGCCCCCTCGGCGGGAGGGCCCATGAGCAGTTCTTC
clone_size: NA; d_call: NA; v_call: TRBV4-1; j_call: TRBJ2-7; cdr3_aa: CASSQGSTYEQYF; cdr3_nt: TGCGCCAGCAGCCAAGGATCTACCTACGAGCAGTACTTC
clone_size: NA; d_call: TRBD1; v_call: TRBV5-1; j_call: TRBJ2-7; cdr3_aa: CASSLDRGLGEQYF; cdr3_nt: TGCGCCAGCAGCTTGGACAGGGGGCTGGGCGAGCAGTACTTC
clone_size: NA; d_call: NA; v_call: TRBV19; j_call: TRBJ2-5; cdr3_aa: CASSWAHQETQYF; cdr3_nt: TGTGCCAGTAGTTGGGCACACCAAGAGACCCAGTACTTC
clone_size: NA; d_call: TRBD1; v_call: TRBV2; j_call: TRBJ1-4; cdr3_aa: CASIQGTGPEKLFF; cdr3_nt: TGTGCCAGCATTCAGGGGACAGGGCCCGAAAAACTGTTTTTT
clone_size: NA; d_call: NA; v_call: TRBV7-9; j_call: TRBJ1-1; cdr3_aa: CASSLTDSTPEAFF; cdr3_nt: TGTGCCAGCAGCCTTACGGACAGTACCCCTGAAGCTTTCTTT
clone_size: NA; d_call: NA; v_call: TRBV5-1; j_call: TRBJ1-1; cdr3_aa: CASSPGGGTEAFF; cdr3_nt: TGCGCCAGCAGCCCGGGAGGTGGCACTGAAGCTTTCTTT
clone_size: NA; d_call: NA; v_call: TRBV30; j_call: TRBJ2-6; cdr3_aa: CAWSSESGANVLTF; cdr3_nt: TGTGCCTGGAGTTCGGAGTCTGGGGCCAACGTCCTGACTTTC
clone_size: NA; d_call: NA; v_call: TRBV4-3; j_call: TRBJ2-4; cdr3_aa: CASSQESGNKNIQYF; cdr3_nt: TGCGCCAGCAGCCAAGAGTCCGGGAATAAAAACATTCAGTACTTC